This entry lists 5 T cell receptor beta chains sequenced from one sample in a study of shared clonotypes between healthy human individuals. Profiling relied on immunoSEQ multiplex PCR, and the TCRdb table lists in-frame clones only, not all of them. This table holds about 480,000 clones, about 75% found once. Sequenced: PBMCs. Receptors originate from a woman aged 40 to 55 in good health. Some clones in this sample may be carry-over from other donors' samples.

Many counts were recorded for this clone. The sample holds other DNA sequences that translate to the same CDR3. V and J are TRBV28 and TRBJ1-5; D remains unclear. Trimming pared 5 bases from V and 1 base from J, leaving 9 bases between. The CDR3 is made up of 14 amino acids. Germline CDR1 is MDHEN and CDR2 is SYDVKM. CDR3: CASSTGFSNQPQHF. As DNA, the CDR3 is TGTGCCAGCAGTACCGGTTTCAGCAATCAGCCCCAGCATTTT.

V and J are TRBV28 and TRBJ2-7; a possible D gene is TRBD2 (5 bases). Germline loops: CDR1 MDHEN, CDR2 SYDVKM. The CDR3 runs to 15 residues. The V gene lost 2 bases and the J gene lost 2 bases, with 13 bases spanning the gap. CDR3 nucleotide sequence: TGTGCCAGCAGTTTACGGGGAAGAGTGACCTACGAGCAGTACTTC. Its translation is CASSLRGRVTYEQYF.

The chain's CDR3 is CASSFGGSYEQYF. CDR3 in DNA: TGTGCCAGCAGCTTTGGGGGGTCCTACGAGCAGTACTTC. This chain uses TRBV5-5 with TRBJ2-7; perhaps TRBD2 as D (6 bases). Looked up from germline, CDR1 is SGHKS and CDR2 is YYEKEE (reference sequence). This CDR3 region has 13 residues. With 2 bases removed from V and 1 base from J, the gap between germline ends came to 7 bases.

The chain combines TRBV13 with TRBJ1-5; a possible D gene is TRBD1 (5 bases). Germline assignment: CDR1 PRHDT and CDR2 FYEKMQ (reference sequence). The CDR3 contains 14 residues. V lost 6 bases, J lost 4 bases, and 13 bases lay in between. The CDR3 is CASSYGTENQPQHF. The CDR3 bases are TGTGCCAGCAGTTACGGGACGGAGAATCAGCCCCAGCATTTT.

This clone has a single count. The chain recombines TRBV7-2 with TRBJ1-1; D unclear. From germline, CDR1 is SGHTA and CDR2 FQGNSA. Trimming removed 4 bases at V and 1 base at J, with 13 bases between. This CDR3 spans 15 amino acids. The DNA of the CDR3 is TGTGCCAGCAGCTACCAACAGAGTCGGAACACTGAAGCTTTCTTT. Translated: CASSYQQSRNTEAFF.